The 30 T cell receptor beta chains presented below share a single source sample, sequenced in a study of cytomegalovirus exposure and HLA in healthy donors. The PCR used 60 Vbeta and 13 Jbeta primers. The protocol was immunoSEQ multiplex PCR, while the TCRdb copy is restricted to in-frame clones and leaves out a portion. The data show 150,000 to 200,000 clones, approximately 77% seen once. Sample: PBMCs. Receptor source: a man aged 50-59 years in good health and CMV-seropositive.

This clone was seen only once. This chain uses TRBV7-2 with TRBJ2-1; TRBD2 matches at 9 bases. CDR3 length equals 15 residues. Germline V CDR1 and CDR2: SGHTA, FQGNSA. V gave up 5 bases and J gave up 2 bases; unmatched junction bases: 4. CDR3 sequence: CASSMRGGPYNEQFF. CDR3 nucleotides: TGTGCCAGCAGCATGCGGGGGGGTCCCTACAATGAGCAGTTCTTC.

The chain is built from TRBV6-5 and TRBJ2-7, with D possibly TRBD1 on 6 matching bases. The germline V gene encodes CDR1 MNHEY and CDR2 SVGAGI. The CDR3 is 14 residues long. The germline V and J ends were trimmed by 7 bases and 2 bases, with 15 bases remaining between them. In DNA, the CDR3 is TGTGCCAGCATGATGGGCCAGGGGACCTACGAGCAGTACTTC. Encoded protein: CASMMGQGTYEQYF.

The rearrangement links TRBV18 to TRBJ2-2; 8 nucleotides line up with TRBD1. This CDR3 contains 17 residues. Germline lookup yields CDR1 KGHSH and CDR2 LQKENI. Unmatched junction bases numbered 6, after V lost 0 bases and J lost 3 bases. As DNA, the CDR3 is TGTGCCAGCTCACCACCGAGGACAGGGAAGGACACCGGGGAGCTGTTTTTT. Translating it yields CASSPPRTGKDTGELFF. The full variable domain, completed using reference TRBV18 and TRBJ2-2, is NAGVMQNPRHLVRRRGQEARLRCSPMKGHSHVYWYRQLPEEGLKFMVYLQKENIIDESGMPKERFSAEFPKEGPSILRIQQVVRGDSAAYFCASSPPRTGKDTGELFFGEGSRLTVL.

V is TRBV4-1 and J is TRBJ1-2, with TRBD1 identical over 9 bases. In germline, CDR1 is MGHRA, CDR2 YSYEKL. Trimming at V came to 1 base and at J to 4 bases, leaving 7 bases not matched to a gene. CDR3 length equals 16 residues. CDR3 loop: CASSQVLRTGAYGYTF. As DNA, the CDR3 is TGCGCCAGCAGCCAAGTGTTACGGACAGGGGCCTATGGCTACACCTTC.

The chain uses TRBV7-2 and TRBJ2-7, with TRBD2 matching 15 bases. The germline V gene encodes CDR1 SGHTA and CDR2 FQGNSA. Trimming took 2 bases from V and 3 from J; bases not matched to a gene: 8. The CDR3 sequence is 18 residues long. The CDR3 loop is CASSLCVGTSGGCYEQYF. The CDR3 nucleotides read TGTGCCAGCAGCTTATGTGTCGGGACTAGCGGGGGGTGCTACGAGCAGTACTTC.

This chain joins TRBV2 and TRBJ1-2; D unresolved. Germline values: CDR1 SNHLY, CDR2 FYNNEI. V lost 6 bases and J 8 bases, leaving 13 bases between the germline ends. This CDR3 region has 12 residues. The CDR3 here is CASSSHSRGYTF. CDR3 DNA: TGTGCCAGCAGCTCCCATTCGCGGGGCTACACCTTC.

The CDR3 region has the DNA TGCGCCAGCAGCCCCGCGCGGGAATCGAACTATGGCTACACCTTC. Its translation: CASSPARESNYGYTF. The rearrangement uses TRBV4-1 and TRBJ1-2, with no clear D. The CDR3 consists of 15 residues. Germline CDR1 reads MGHRA; CDR2 reads YSYEKL. The V end lost 4 bases, the J end lost 2 bases, and 14 bases lay between the germline ends.

The V and J genes are TRBV7-6 and TRBJ2-7; 9 nucleotides agree with TRBD1. This CDR3 is 15 amino acids long. Germline CDR1 reads SGHVS; CDR2 reads FNYEAQ. V was clipped by 0 bases and J by 3 bases; unmatched bases: 3. The CDR3 is CASSLAEGQGYEQYF. The CDR3, as DNA: TGTGCCAGCAGCTTAGCGGAGGGACAGGGCTACGAGCAGTACTTC.

The rearrangement joins TRBV10-3 to TRBJ2-5; a weak D match, TRBD2 (6 bases). The length of the CDR3 is 14 residues. Trimming took 2 bases from V and 3 from J, leaving 10 bases between them. Germline CDR1 ENHRY, CDR2 SYGVKD. Written as DNA, the CDR3 is TGTGCCATCAGTGAGCAGGAGGGAGAAGAGACCCAGTACTTC. Translating gives CAISEQEGEETQYF.

This clone was seen more than once but under ten times. The chain joins TRBV18 to TRBJ2-7; TRBD2 agrees at 10 bases. V shed 3 bases and J 2 bases; nucleotides not matched to a gene: 7. Germline CDR1 and CDR2: KGHSH and LQKENI. The CDR3 spans 16 residues. The CDR3, as DNA: TGTGCCAGCTCACCCCCGGGACTAGCGCTTCCCTACGAGCAGTACTTC. Amino acid sequence: CASSPPGLALPYEQYF. The full variable domain, with the rest looked up from reference TRBV18 and TRBJ2-7, is NAGVMQNPRHLVRRRGQEARLRCSPMKGHSHVYWYRQLPEEGLKFMVYLQKENIIDESGMPKERFSAEFPKEGPSILRIQQVVRGDSAAYFCASSPPGLALPYEQYFGPGTRLTVT.

This chain connects TRBV6-5 to TRBJ2-4; TRBD1 agrees at 8 bases. V lost 4 bases to trimming and J lost 5 bases; unmatched junction nucleotides: 7. The CDR3 is 15 residues long. Germline loops: CDR1 MNHEY, CDR2 SVGAGI. CDR3 sequence reads: CASSLTGALQNIQYF. CDR3 DNA sequence: TGTGCCAGCAGTTTGACAGGGGCGCTCCAAAACATTCAGTACTTC.

The chain employs TRBV5-5 and TRBJ2-7; tentative D call: TRBD1 (6 bases). The CDR3 is 13 residues long. The germline V gene encodes CDR1 SGHKS and CDR2 YYEKEE (reference sequence). V was clipped by 5 bases and J by 6 bases, with 15 bases between them. The CDR3 DNA follows: TGTGCCAGCAGTACAGACAGGACCGGCGAGCAGTACTTC. Translating gives CASSTDRTGEQYF.

This clone turned up a few times. This chain uses TRBV2 with TRBJ1-1; 10 bases map to TRBD1. The CDR3 is 14 residues long. CDR1 and CDR2 from the germline V gene are SNHLY and FYNNEI. V lost 5 bases, J lost 5 bases, and 5 bases stayed unmatched. This CDR3 reads CASSLGQGWTEAFF. CDR3 nucleotides: TGTGCCAGCAGTTTGGGACAGGGGTGGACTGAAGCTTTCTTT.

The rearrangement uses TRBV15 and TRBJ1-5, with a weak D call TRBD1 (6 bases). From germline, CDR1 is LNHNV and CDR2 YYDKDF (reference sequence). The CDR3 has 16 residues. The ends were cut back, 2 bases at V and 9 bases at J, with 20 bases in the middle. For the CDR3, the DNA is TGTGCCACCAGCAGAACCGACAGGTCCTTCCCGTGGCCCCAGCATTTT. Encoded protein: CATSRTDRSFPWPQHF.

This rearrangement joins TRBV15 to TRBJ1-1, with D tentatively TRBD1 (5 bases). This CDR3 is 14 amino acids long. From germline, CDR1 is LNHNV and CDR2 YYDKDF (reference sequence). The V gene lost 5 bases and the J gene lost 1 base, with 11 bases spanning the gap. The CDR3 coding sequence is TGTGCCACCAGCTCCACTGGACAGAACACTGAAGCTTTCTTT. It specifies CATSSTGQNTEAFF.

The chain uses TRBV5-6 and TRBJ1-1, with D hard to call. Germline V gives CDR1 SGHDT, CDR2 YYEEEE. V lost 2 bases to trimming and J lost 7 bases, with 9 bases between them. This CDR3 region has 12 residues. The CDR3: CASSFSLYEAFF. CDR3 coding DNA: TGTGCCAGCAGCTTCTCCCTTTATGAAGCTTTCTTT.

The gene calls are TRBV18 and TRBJ2-1, with D possibly TRBD2 on 6 matching bases. The CDR3 has 15 residues. Germline CDR1 and CDR2: KGHSH and LQKENI. The germline V and J ends were trimmed by 3 bases and 9 bases, with 18 bases remaining between them. CDR3: CASSPGQGGSGEQFF. The CDR3 region has the DNA TGTGCCAGCTCACCCGGGCAGGGAGGTTCAGGTGAGCAGTTCTTC.

The chain combines TRBV15 with TRBJ1-2; D possibly corresponds to TRBD1 (5 bases). The length of the CDR3 is 18 residues. Germline V gives CDR1 LNHNV, CDR2 YYDKDF (reference sequence). V lost 0 bases and J lost 1, with 18 bases in between. The chain's CDR3 is CATSRDVGGAALNYGYTF. The CDR3 nucleotides are TGTGCCACCAGCAGAGATGTCGGAGGGGCGGCCCTTAACTATGGCTACACCTTC.

This chain uses TRBV5-1 with TRBJ2-1; 7 nucleotides agree with TRBD2. Germline trimming cut 4 bases from V and 5 bases from J; bases unmatched to any gene: 3. CDR3 length: 13 residues. Germline V CDR1 and CDR2: SGHRS, YFSETQ. CDR3 region: CASSPGTNNEQFF. CDR3 bases: TGCGCCAGCAGCCCCGGGACTAACAATGAGCAGTTCTTC.

The chain is built from TRBV4-3 and TRBJ2-7, with a tentative D call TRBD1 (6 bases). Germline V gene data show CDR1 as LGHNA and CDR2 as YSLEER. Trimming removed 0 bases at V and 2 bases at J, with 17 bases between. The CDR3 is 17 amino acids. CDR3 bases: TGCGCCAGCAGCCAAGACATCCGACAGGCCCGAGCCTACGAGCAGTACTTC. Protein sequence: CASSQDIRQARAYEQYF.

This rearrangement joins TRBV7-9 to TRBJ1-6; the D gene is possibly TRBD1 (5 bases). Germline V lookup: CDR1 SEHNR, CDR2 FQNEAQ (reference sequence). This CDR3 region has 15 residues. V was pared by 3 bases and J by 14 bases, with 20 bases between. The CDR3 nucleotides are TGTGCCAGCAGCTTCCTTGGACAAGGGTTGAGTTCCCTCCACTTT. Encoded protein: CASSFLGQGLSSLHF.

The V call is TRBV7-6, the J call TRBJ2-4; perhaps TRBD1 as D (5 bases). V lost 1 base and J 6 bases, leaving 19 bases between the germline ends. This CDR3 is built from 17 residues. CDR1 and CDR2 from the germline V gene are SGHVS and FNYEAQ. The CDR3 sequence: CASSLEGGVGVTNIQYF. In DNA form, the CDR3 reads TGTGCCAGCAGCTTAGAGGGTGGGGTAGGGGTTACAAACATTCAGTACTTC.

V is TRBV10-3 and J is TRBJ1-4; the D gene is possibly TRBD1 (5 bases). The ends were cut back, 4 bases at V and 0 bases at J, with 9 bases in the middle. The V gene's germline CDR1 is ENHRY and CDR2 SYGVKD. CDR3 length: 15 amino acids. The CDR3 sequence is CAISGGRATNEKLFF. In DNA, the CDR3 is TGTGCCATCAGTGGTGGCAGGGCAACTAATGAAAAACTGTTTTTT.

The chain carries TRBV19 and TRBJ1-2; D unclear. Trimming stripped 4 bases from V and 5 bases from J, with 17 bases between. The CDR3 is 15 residues long. Germline CDR1 and CDR2: LNHDA and SQIVND (reference sequence). In DNA, the CDR3 is TGTGCCAGTAGTAACCCCCGGCGGATTCAATATGGCTACACCTTC. Amino acids: CASSNPRRIQYGYTF.

This clone was seen just once. V and J are TRBV23-1 and TRBJ2-1; D might be TRBD2 (7 bases). TRBV23-1 is an ORF, and what it does is uncertain. V was trimmed by 7 bases and J by 3 bases, leaving 16 bases between them. CDR3 length: 15 residues. The CDR3 DNA is TGCGCCAGCATAGGGGGGAGGGAACGCTACAATGAGCAGTTCTTC. This sequence encodes CASIGGRERYNEQFF.

The sample holds a few counts of this clone. V is TRBV7-8 and J is TRBJ2-5, with 10 bases fitting TRBD1. The DNA end lines up better with TRBJ2-7; the J call may be wrong. The germline V gene has CDR1 SGHVS and CDR2 FQNEAQ. The CDR3 is made up of 16 amino acids. The CDR3 loop reads CASRLLPGQGYYEQYF. CDR3 DNA sequence: TGTGCCAGCAGATTACTACCGGGACAGGGGTACTACGAGCAGTACTTC.

The genes are TRBV6-1 and TRBJ2-7; the D is unclear. The germline V gene has CDR1 MNHNS and CDR2 SASEGT. This CDR3 has 14 residues. V lost 8 bases and J 3 bases, leaving 17 bases between the germline ends. CDR3 bases: TGTGCCAGCCAAATTTCGGTCGTGAACTACGAGCAGTACTTC. It encodes CASQISVVNYEQYF.

The V and J genes are TRBV7-3 and TRBJ2-1, with a possible D match to TRBD2 (6 bases). Germline-derived CDR1 and CDR2 are SGHTA and FQGTGA. The CDR3 is 15 residues long. The V end lost 0 bases, the J end lost 0 bases, and 6 bases lay between the germline ends. In DNA form, the CDR3 reads TGTGCCAGCAGCTTAACCGGGAGCTCCTACAATGAGCAGTTCTTC. It is translated as CASSLTGSSYNEQFF.

V usage is TRBV20-1 and J usage is TRBJ2-5; D is undetermined. With the DNA end fitting TRBJ2-7 better, the J assignment may be wrong. CDR3 length equals 10 residues. CDR1 and CDR2 (germline): DFQATT, SNEGSKA (reference sequence). CDR3 amino acids: CSARLYEQYF. Written as DNA, the CDR3 is TGCAGTGCTAGGCTATACGAGCAGTACTTC.

V and J are TRBV27 and TRBJ1-5, with D perhaps matching TRBD1 (5 bases). The V and J ends lost 1 base and 7 bases respectively, with 14 bases between them. Germline CDR1 reads MNHEY; CDR2 reads SMNVEV (reference sequence). The CDR3 sequence is 15 residues long. The CDR3 region is CASSLFVGAKQPQHF. Here the CDR3 DNA reads TGTGCCAGCAGTTTATTCGTAGGGGCGAAACAGCCCCAGCATTTT.